The rows below give T cell receptor beta chains drawn from one sample of a study of B cell selection in AIRE deficiency. Assay used: immunoSEQ multiplex PCR; TCRdb lists only in-frame clones, some missing. The sample includes almost 3,000 clones, 60% to 85% seen only once; the top ten take less than 3.5%. The sequencing input was Tregs sorted from PBMCs. These receptors were taken from a human donor with AIRE deficiency. The CDR3 runs from the conserved cysteine through the conserved F or W. Fields, in order: D gene, clone size, J gene, V gene, CDR3 protein, CDR3 DNA. D genes are given only for firm matches. Clone size, where shown, is once, few, many, or a class for clones that have expanded.

TRBD2,once,TRBJ2-1,TRBV7-8,CASRLLAGVYNEQFF,TGTGCCAGCAGACTCCTAGCGGGAGTTTACAATGAGCAGTTCTTC
.,.,TRBJ2-1,TRBV6-5,CASSGGVRNNEQFF,TGTGCCAGCAGTGGGGGAGTAAGGAACAATGAGCAGTTCTTC
.,.,TRBJ2-5,TRBV29-1,CSVGRVGETQYF,TGCAGCGTTGGAAGAGTGGGTGAGACCCAGTACTTC
.,once,TRBJ1-1,TRBV5-1,CASSFRTENTEAFF,TGCGCCAGCAGCTTCCGGACGGAGAACACTGAAGCTTTCTTT
.,.,TRBJ1-1,TRBV5-8,CASGVTGDTEAFF,TGTGCCAGCGGTGTCACAGGAGACACTGAAGCTTTCTTT
.,.,TRBJ2-1,TRBV6-5,CASSYSRRRGNEQFF,TGTGCCAGCAGTTACTCGAGAAGGAGGGGCAATGAGCAGTTCTTC
TRBD1,few,TRBJ1-1,TRBV4-3,CASTRSQGAGTEAFF,TGCGCCAGCACACGATCACAGGGGGCAGGCACTGAAGCTTTCTTT
.,.,TRBJ2-3,TRBV29-1,CSVEGGAVDTQYF,TGCAGCGTGGAAGGGGGGGCGGTAGATACGCAGTATTTT
TRBD1,once,TRBJ2-7,TRBV7-9,CASSQIDRVLRNEQYF,TGTGCCAGCAGCCAGATCGACAGGGTCCTCCGTAACGAGCAGTACTTC
TRBD1,.,TRBJ1-5,TRBV28,CASGGQGNQPQHF,TGTGCCAGCGGAGGACAGGGGAATCAGCCCCAGCATTTT
.,.,TRBJ1-2,TRBV9,CASSVADTNYGYTF,TGTGCCAGCAGCGTAGCTGACACTAACTATGGCTACACCTTC
.,.,TRBJ1-3,TRBV7-9,CASSLTRGTDPGNTIYF,TGTGCCAGCAGCTTAACACGAGGGACGGACCCTGGAAACACCATATATTTT
TRBD2,.,TRBJ2-1,TRBV7-2,CASLLAGGYNEQFF,TGTGCCAGCCTTCTAGCGGGAGGATACAATGAGCAGTTCTTC
.,.,TRBJ2-7,TRBV5-5,CASSSTDAYEQYF,TGTGCCAGCAGCTCTACAGATGCCTACGAGCAGTACTTC
TRBD1,.,TRBJ1-2,TRBV7-2,CASTPLGQGAGYTF,TGTGCCAGCACCCCCCTAGGACAGGGGGCTGGCTACACCTTC
TRBD2,.,TRBJ2-2,TRBV19,CASSRLAGGGTGELFF,TGTGCCAGTAGTCGACTAGCGGGAGGTGGAACCGGGGAGCTGTTTTTT
.,.,TRBJ2-5,TRBV6-6,CASSYYGPPETQYF,TGTGCCAGCAGTTACTACGGGCCCCCAGAGACCCAGTACTTC
.,.,TRBJ2-3,TRBV27,CASIPLGTDLWGTQYF,TGTGCCAGCATCCCCCTCGGGACTGATCTCTGGGGTACGCAGTATTTT
.,.,TRBJ2-3,TRBV14,CASSQGFRGTQYF,TGTGCCAGCAGCCAAGGGTTTAGGGGTACGCAGTATTTT
.,.,TRBJ2-1,TRBV11-2,CASSLDLGQNNEQFF,TGTGCCAGCAGCTTAGATTTAGGCCAGAACAATGAGCAGTTCTTC
.,.,TRBJ1-3,TRBV5-1,CASSSLGNTIYF,TGCGCCAGCAGCTCTCTGGGAAACACAATATATTTT
TRBD2,.,TRBJ2-7,TRBV19,CASSKREGEQYF,TGTGCCAGTAGTAAGCGGGAGGGCGAGCAGTACTTC
.,.,TRBJ1-5,TRBV7-2,CASSLGGPGNQPQHF,TGTGCCAGCAGCTTAGGAGGACCAGGCAATCAGCCCCAGCATTTT
.,.,TRBJ1-1,TRBV27,CASSYSGVAEAFF,TGTGCCAGCAGTTATTCAGGGGTTGCTGAAGCTTTCTTT
.,.,TRBJ2-3,TRBV10-2,CASSPLETDTQYF,TGCGCCAGCAGCCCTCTCGAGACAGATACGCAGTATTTT
.,.,TRBJ1-3,TRBV28,CASSFGRTGNTIYF,TGTGCCAGCAGTTTTGGCAGGACAGGAAACACCATATATTTT
.,few,TRBJ2-2,TRBV18,CASSRVDDRYHTGELFF,TGTGCCAGCTCACGCGTCGATGACAGGTACCACACCGGGGAGCTGTTTTTT
.,.,TRBJ2-5,TRBV7-9,CASSLIQETQYF,TGTGCCAGCAGCTTAATCCAAGAGACCCAGTACTTC
TRBD2,.,TRBJ2-3,TRBV4-3,CASSQDSTGGPVSKTDTQYF,TGCGCCAGCAGCCAAGATTCAACGGGAGGGCCTGTGTCGAAGACAGATACGCAGTATTTT
.,few,TRBJ1-2,TRBV19,CASHLHSKGGYGYTF,TGTGCCAGTCATTTACACTCTAAGGGGGGCTATGGCTACACCTTC
.,few,TRBJ1-5,TRBV5-5,CASSLGPQRNNQPQHF,TGTGCCAGCAGCTTGGGGCCGCAAAGAAACAATCAGCCCCAGCATTTT
TRBD1,.,TRBJ1-4,TRBV28,CASSLRTGRNEKLFF,TGTGCCAGCAGTTTAAGGACAGGGAGAAATGAAAAACTGTTTTTT
TRBD2,.,TRBJ2-2,TRBV27,CASSLLAGTGELFF,TGTGCCAGCAGTTTACTAGCGGGGACCGGGGAGCTGTTTTTT
.,few,TRBJ2-3,TRBV5-6,CASSFPSSLTDTQYF,TGTGCCAGCAGCTTCCCCTCGTCCCTCACAGATACGCAGTATTTT
.,.,TRBJ2-7,TRBV20-1,CSARDVNEQYF,TGCAGTGCTAGAGATGTCAACGAGCAGTACTTC
.,.,TRBJ1-1,TRBV4-1,CASSQDVWVGTSSTEAFF,TGCGCCAGCAGCCAAGATGTGTGGGTCGGGACTTCTAGCACTGAAGCTTTCTTT
.,few,TRBJ1-2,TRBV7-9,CASNKGGPGYGYTF,TGTGCCAGCAACAAGGGGGGCCCGGGCTATGGCTACACCTTC
.,.,TRBJ1-2,TRBV5-4,CASSLGENYGYTF,TGTGCCAGCAGCTTGGGGGAGAACTATGGCTACACCTTC
TRBD2,.,TRBJ2-2,TRBV28,CASRKTSGRFDTGELFF,TGTGCCAGCAGGAAGACTAGCGGGAGGTTTGACACCGGGGAGCTGTTTTTT
.,.,TRBJ1-4,TRBV6-1,CASSSGALNEKLFF,TGTGCCAGCAGTTCAGGAGCTCTTAATGAAAAACTGTTTTTT
TRBD1,.,TRBJ1-5,TRBV19,CASTLTLLGGQGGTRGNQPQHF,TGTGCCAGTACCCTAACCCTCCTGGGTGGACAGGGTGGCACCCGTGGCAATCAGCCCCAGCATTTT